These T cell receptor beta chains were read from a single sample in a study of T cell responses to AZD1222 COVID-19 vaccine. Some clones are missing from TCRdb's copy, which holds only in-frame ones; the method was immunoSEQ multiplex PCR. The table has 150,000 or so clones, about 87% seen once. The sample in question was peripheral blood, obtained on day 0 of AZD1222 vaccination. These receptors came from an adult in good health. Each CDR3 is given without its conserved first and last residue. The order of the fields is CDR3 protein, V gene.

cdr3_aa: ASSPNTGGWTEAF
v_call: TRBV7-2

cdr3_aa: ASSGQGGYGYT
v_call: TRBV18

cdr3_aa: ASSPTLTGRNSPLH
v_call: TRBV3-1/TRBV3-2

cdr3_aa: ASSSFREQETQY
v_call: TRBV7-2

cdr3_aa: ASSIDAGTDYRNTIY
v_call: TRBV19

cdr3_aa: ASSKDRGAHEQY
v_call: TRBV19

cdr3_aa: ASSETGPQSPLH
v_call: TRBV6-5

cdr3_aa: ASTQWGSTDYGYT
v_call: TRBV28

cdr3_aa: ASSPTGGLNTGELF
v_call: TRBV5-1

cdr3_aa: ASSLEGLAAKETQY
v_call: TRBV5-1

cdr3_aa: ASSERPWENTEAF
v_call: TRBV5-5

cdr3_aa: ASSQDGAAKSDTQY
v_call: TRBV3-1/TRBV3-2

cdr3_aa: ASSPGRGANYGYT
v_call: TRBV18

cdr3_aa: ASSQVNYEQY
v_call: TRBV3-1/TRBV3-2

cdr3_aa: ASSSTGTSGERTQY
v_call: TRBV28

cdr3_aa: ASRIPLTNGYT
v_call: TRBV28

cdr3_aa: ASSSGQGYSPLH
v_call: TRBV28

cdr3_aa: ASSLATGEGGYT
v_call: TRBV5-1